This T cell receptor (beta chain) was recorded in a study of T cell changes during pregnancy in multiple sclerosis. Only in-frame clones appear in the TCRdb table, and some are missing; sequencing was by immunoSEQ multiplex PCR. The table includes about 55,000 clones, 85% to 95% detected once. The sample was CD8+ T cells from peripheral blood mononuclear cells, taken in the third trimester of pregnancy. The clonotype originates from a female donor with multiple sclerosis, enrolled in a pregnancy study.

In DNA form, the CDR3 reads TGTGCCAGCAGCTCCGCAGGGGCCGGTGAGCAGTACTTC. Encoded protein: CASSSAGAGEQYF. The chain combines TRBV11-1 with TRBJ2-7; possibly TRBD1 for D (6 bases). The V gene lost 4 bases and the J gene lost 7 bases, with 14 bases spanning the gap. The CDR3 contains 13 residues. Germline CDR1 reads SGHAT; CDR2 reads FQDESV (reference sequence).